This T cell receptor (beta chain) was identified in a study of blood T cell repertoires in COVID-19 (dated by TCRdb to about 2020). Notes on the research overall: The collaborator samples originated in the United States, Italy and Spain and spanned the acute and convalescent phases of COVID-19. The samples were drawn from two sources: the first 160 participants of the ongoing ImmuneRACE study, and some 1,300 subjects contributed by 6 global collaborators. The prospective study material was composed of cDNA or gDNA derived from T cells, B-cell-depleted T cells, or PBMCs. The repertoires were released in a freely available public database intended as a resource for research on the immune response to SARS-CoV-2. The dataset comprised deeply sampled blood TCRbeta repertoires from subjects exposed to, actively infected with, or recovered from COVID-19. A de-identified subject ID, COVID-19 status, age in years and sex were almost always included in the sample metadata. HLA class I and class II types, where available, came from metadata supplied by the sample provider rather than from assay-based typing. What the research found in general, with its limitations: How much clinical and demographic metadata was included differed by source and by participant, and the metadata was provided uncurated.

Participants in the prospective study were aged roughly 18 to 95 years, lived in 24 United States geographic areas, and enrolled through a virtual design. In the prospective study, participants were assigned to cohorts based on the clinical history participants reported in a screening survey and a study questionnaire. Exposed participants had been in contact, within 2 weeks of entering the study, with a person who had a PCR-confirmed or clinician-diagnosed case of COVID-19. In the prospective study, whole blood, serum and a nasopharyngeal or oropharyngeal swab were collected from each participant by mobile phlebotomists. Prospective study participants could optionally give additional blood draws and questionnaires over a roughly two-month period. Prospective study blood samples were shipped either frozen or at room temperature before DNA extraction. The immunoSEQ Assay, a bias-controlled multiplex PCR, was used to amplify TCRbeta CDR3 regions from genomic DNA. The original pipeline was this. The number of nucleated cells in each sample was estimated by amplification of reference gene primers within the assay. To quantify the absolute abundance of each unique TCRbeta CDR3 rearrangement, sequence reads were collapsed and filtered. For each sample, productive Simpson clonality was calculated by taking the square root of Simpson's diversity index across productive rearrangements. TCRdb obtained this table from immuneACCESS and retained in-frame rearrangements with V and J assigned. These tables miss some clones; where compared with another copy, unresolved V genes account for less than half of the shortfall, and the remainder is unexplained. From that table come the V and J calls and clone size; the DNA was used to work out D and trimming. This sample has 230,000 or so clones in its table, and 70% to 90% of those were observed once. The top ten constitute 6.6% of the sample.

In the germline V gene (reference sequence), CDR1 corresponds to LNHDA and CDR2 to SQIVND. V and J are trimmed by 5 bases and 6 bases, and the gene matches miss 7 bases of the junction. Taken from cysteine to phenylalanine, the CDR3 has 16 residues. Just the 48-base CDR3 DNA is kept, in frame starting at base 1. As concerns this clone: Its antigen is currently not known. No per-base quality is available; no much larger clone lies one base away.

The source material was PBMCs or T cells enriched from blood (not recorded which). This TCR came from a woman aged 45-59 years who had been exposed to COVID-19. Here the chain combines TRBV19 and TRBJ2-1; TRBD2 matches 13 bases in the middle. The CDR3 reads as follows: CASSPPGTSGANEQFF. Read as DNA, the sequence is TGTGCCAGTAGTCCTCCCGGGACTAGCGGGGCCAATGAGCAGTTCTTC.